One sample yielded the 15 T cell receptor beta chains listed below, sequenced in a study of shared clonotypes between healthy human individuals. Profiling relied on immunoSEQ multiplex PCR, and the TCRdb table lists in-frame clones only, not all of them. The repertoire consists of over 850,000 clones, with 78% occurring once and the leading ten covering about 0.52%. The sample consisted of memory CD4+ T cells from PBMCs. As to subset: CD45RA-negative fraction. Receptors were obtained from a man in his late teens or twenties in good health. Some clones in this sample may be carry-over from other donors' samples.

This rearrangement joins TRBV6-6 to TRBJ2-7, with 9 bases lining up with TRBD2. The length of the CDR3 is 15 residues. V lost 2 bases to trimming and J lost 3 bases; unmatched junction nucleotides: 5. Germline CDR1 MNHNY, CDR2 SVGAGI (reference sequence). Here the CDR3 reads CASSYRVSGSYEQYF. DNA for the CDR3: TGTGCCAGCAGTTACCGTGTTAGCGGGAGCTACGAGCAGTACTTC.

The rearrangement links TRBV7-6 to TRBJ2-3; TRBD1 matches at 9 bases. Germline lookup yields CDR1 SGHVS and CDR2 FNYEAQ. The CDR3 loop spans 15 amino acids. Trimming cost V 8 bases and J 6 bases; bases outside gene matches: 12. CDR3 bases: TGTGCCAGCGGGTTTACAGGGGGCGCGCGGGATACGCAGTATTTT. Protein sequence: CASGFTGGARDTQYF. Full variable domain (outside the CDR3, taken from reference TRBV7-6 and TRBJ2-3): GAGVSQSPRYKVTKRGQDVALRCDPISGHVSLYWYRQALGQGPEFLTYFNYEAQQDKSGLPNDRFSAERPEGSISTLTIQRTEQRDSAMYRCASGFTGGARDTQYFGPGTRLTVL.

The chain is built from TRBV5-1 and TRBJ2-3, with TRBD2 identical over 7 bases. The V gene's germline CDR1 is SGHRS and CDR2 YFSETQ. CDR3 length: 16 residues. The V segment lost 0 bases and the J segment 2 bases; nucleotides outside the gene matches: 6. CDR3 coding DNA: TGCGCCAGCAGCTTGGCCGGGCGGGAGACCACAGATACGCAGTATTTT. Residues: CASSLAGRETTDTQYF. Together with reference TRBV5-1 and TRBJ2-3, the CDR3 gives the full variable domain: KAGVTQTPRYLIKTRGQQVTLSCSPISGHRSVSWYQQTPGQGLQFLFEYFSETQRNKGNFPGRFSGRQFSNSRSEMNVSTLELGDSALYLCASSLAGRETTDTQYFGPGTRLTVL.

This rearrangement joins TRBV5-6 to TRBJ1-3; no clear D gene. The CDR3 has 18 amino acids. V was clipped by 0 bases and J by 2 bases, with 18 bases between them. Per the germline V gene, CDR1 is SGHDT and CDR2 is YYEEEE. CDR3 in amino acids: CASSLESGWAAAGNTIYF. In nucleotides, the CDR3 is TGTGCCAGCAGCTTGGAAAGCGGATGGGCAGCGGCTGGAAACACCATATATTTT.

The CDR3 loop is CASSPTRDTYEQYF. CDR3 nucleotides: TGTGCCAGCTCACCTACACGGGATACCTACGAGCAGTACTTC. This rearrangement joins TRBV18 to TRBJ2-7; weak D call: TRBD2 (5 bases). Deletions cut 3 bases from V and 2 bases from J, with 11 bases between. CDR1 and CDR2 from the germline V gene are KGHSH and LQKENI. The CDR3 has 14 residues.

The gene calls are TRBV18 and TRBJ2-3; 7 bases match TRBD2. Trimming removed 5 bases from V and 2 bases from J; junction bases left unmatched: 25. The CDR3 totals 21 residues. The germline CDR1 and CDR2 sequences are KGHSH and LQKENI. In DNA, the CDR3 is TGTGCCAGCTCATCATCCAACAAACAACCCGGACTAGTGAGGTACACAGATACGCAGTATTTT. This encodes CASSSSNKQPGLVRYTDTQYF.

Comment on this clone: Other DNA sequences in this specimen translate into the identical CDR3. This chain's CDR3 is CASSLVGGNQPQHF. CDR3 DNA: TGTGCCAGCAGCTTAGTAGGGGGTAATCAGCCCCAGCATTTT. The rearrangement links TRBV7-2 to TRBJ1-5; possibly TRBD1 for D (6 bases). There are 14 residues in the CDR3. In germline, CDR1 is SGHTA, CDR2 FQGNSA. Deletions cut 1 base from V and 4 bases from J, with 8 bases between.

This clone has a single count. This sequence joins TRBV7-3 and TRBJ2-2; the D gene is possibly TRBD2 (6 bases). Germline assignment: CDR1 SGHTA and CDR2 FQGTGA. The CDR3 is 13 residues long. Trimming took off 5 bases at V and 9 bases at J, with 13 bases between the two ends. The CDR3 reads CASSPPGVRELFF. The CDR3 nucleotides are TGTGCCAGCAGCCCCCCGGGGGTCAGGGAGCTGTTTTTT. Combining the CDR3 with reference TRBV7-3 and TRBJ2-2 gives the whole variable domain GAGVSQTPSNKVTEKGKYVELRCDPISGHTALYWYRQSLGQGPEFLIYFQGTGAADDSGLPNDRFFAVRPEGSVSTLKIQRTERGDSAVYLCASSPPGVRELFFGEGSRLTVL.

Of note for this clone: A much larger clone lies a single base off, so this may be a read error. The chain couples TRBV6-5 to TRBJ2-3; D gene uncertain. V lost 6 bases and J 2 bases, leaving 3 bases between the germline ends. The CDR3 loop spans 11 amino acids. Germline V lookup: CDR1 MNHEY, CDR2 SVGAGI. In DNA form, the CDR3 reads TGTGCCAGCAGGTACACAGATACGCAGTATTTT. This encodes CASRYTDTQYF.

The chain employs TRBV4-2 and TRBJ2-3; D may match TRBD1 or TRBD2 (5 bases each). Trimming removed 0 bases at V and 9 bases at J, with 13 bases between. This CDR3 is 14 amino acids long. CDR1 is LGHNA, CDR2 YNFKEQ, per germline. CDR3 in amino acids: CASSQERAAGTQYF. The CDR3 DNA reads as TGTGCCAGCAGCCAAGAGCGAGCGGCAGGGACGCAGTATTTT.

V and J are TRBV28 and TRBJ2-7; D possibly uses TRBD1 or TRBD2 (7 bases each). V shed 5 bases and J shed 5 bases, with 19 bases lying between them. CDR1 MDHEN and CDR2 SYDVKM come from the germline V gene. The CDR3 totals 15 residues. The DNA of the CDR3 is TGTGCCAGCAGTGGGAGGGTAGGGGGCAACAACGAGCAGTACTTC. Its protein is CASSGRVGGNNEQYF.

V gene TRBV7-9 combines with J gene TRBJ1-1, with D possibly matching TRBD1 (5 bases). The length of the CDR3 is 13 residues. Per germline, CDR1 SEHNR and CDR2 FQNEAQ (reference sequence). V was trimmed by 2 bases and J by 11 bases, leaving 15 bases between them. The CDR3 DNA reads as TGTGCCAGCAGCTTACTGCAAGGGGTTGACGCTTTCTTT. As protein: CASSLLQGVDAFF.

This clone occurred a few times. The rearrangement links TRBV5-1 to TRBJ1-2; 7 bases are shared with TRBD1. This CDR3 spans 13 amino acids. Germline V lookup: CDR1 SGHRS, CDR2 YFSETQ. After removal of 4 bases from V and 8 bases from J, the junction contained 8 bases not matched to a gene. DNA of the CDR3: TGCGCCAGCAGCCCGACGCAGGGGGAAGGCTACACCTTC. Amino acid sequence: CASSPTQGEGYTF.

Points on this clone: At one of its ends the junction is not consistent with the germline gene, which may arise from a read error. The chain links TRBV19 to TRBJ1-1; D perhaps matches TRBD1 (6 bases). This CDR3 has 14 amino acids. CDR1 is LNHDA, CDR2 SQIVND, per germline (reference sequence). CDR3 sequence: CASSIWQGKTGAFF. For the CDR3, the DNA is TGTGCCAGTAGTATATGGCAGGGGAAGACTGGAGCTTTCTTT.

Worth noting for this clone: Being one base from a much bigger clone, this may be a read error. This CDR3 reads CASNRQTPGHLYGYIF. The CDR3, as DNA: TGTGCCAGCAACAGACAAACTCCGGGACATCTCTATGGCTACATCTTC. The rearrangement links TRBV11-3 to TRBJ1-2; tentative D call: TRBD1 (6 bases). The CDR3 runs to 16 residues. Germline lookup yields CDR1 SGHNT and CDR2 YENEEA.